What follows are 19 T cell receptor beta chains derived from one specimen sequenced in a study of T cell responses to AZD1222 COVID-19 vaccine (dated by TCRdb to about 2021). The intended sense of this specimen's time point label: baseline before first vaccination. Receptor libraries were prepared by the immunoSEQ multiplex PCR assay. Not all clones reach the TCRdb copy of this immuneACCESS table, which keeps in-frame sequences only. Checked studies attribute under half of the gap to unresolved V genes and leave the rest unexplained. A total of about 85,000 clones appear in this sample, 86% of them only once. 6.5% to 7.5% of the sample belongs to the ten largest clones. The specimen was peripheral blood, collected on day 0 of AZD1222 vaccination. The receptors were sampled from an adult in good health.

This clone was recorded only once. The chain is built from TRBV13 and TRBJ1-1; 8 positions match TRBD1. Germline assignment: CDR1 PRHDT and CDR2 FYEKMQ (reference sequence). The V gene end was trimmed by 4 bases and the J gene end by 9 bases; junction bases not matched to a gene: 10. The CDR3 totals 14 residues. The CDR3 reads CASSSLFRDRKAFF. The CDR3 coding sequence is TGTGCCAGCAGCTCTCTATTCCGGGACAGGAAAGCTTTCTTT.

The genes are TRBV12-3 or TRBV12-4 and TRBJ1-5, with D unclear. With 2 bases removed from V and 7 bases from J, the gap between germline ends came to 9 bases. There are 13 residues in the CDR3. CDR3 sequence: CASSLRNGQPQHF. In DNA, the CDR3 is TGTGCCAGCAGTTTAAGGAACGGACAGCCCCAGCATTTT.

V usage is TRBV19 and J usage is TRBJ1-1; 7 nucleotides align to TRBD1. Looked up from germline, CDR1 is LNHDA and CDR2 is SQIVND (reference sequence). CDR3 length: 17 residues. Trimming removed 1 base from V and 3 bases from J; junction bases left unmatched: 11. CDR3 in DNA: TGTGCCAGTAGTATAGCGGGGCGACAGGGAGGCTACACTGAAGCTTTCTTT. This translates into CASSIAGRQGGYTEAFF.

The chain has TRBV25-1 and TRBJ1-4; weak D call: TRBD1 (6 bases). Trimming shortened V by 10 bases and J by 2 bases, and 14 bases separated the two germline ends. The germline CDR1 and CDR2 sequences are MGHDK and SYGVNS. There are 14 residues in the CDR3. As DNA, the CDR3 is TGTGCCACCCTAGGGGGGGTCACTAATGAAAAACTGTTTTTT. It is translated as CATLGGVTNEKLFF. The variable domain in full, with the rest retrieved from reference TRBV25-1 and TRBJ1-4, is EADIYQTPRYLVIGTGKKITLECSQTMGHDKMYWYQQDPGMELHLIHYSYGVNSTEKGDLSSESTVSRIRTEHFPLTLESARPSHTSQYLCATLGGVTNEKLFFGSGTQLSVL.

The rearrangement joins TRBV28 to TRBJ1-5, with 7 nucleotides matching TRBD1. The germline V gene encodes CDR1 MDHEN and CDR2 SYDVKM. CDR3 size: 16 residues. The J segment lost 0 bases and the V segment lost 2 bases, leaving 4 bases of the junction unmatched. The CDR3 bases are TGTGCCAGCAGTTTACCCGGACAGGTTAGCAATCAGCCCCAGCATTTT. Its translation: CASSLPGQVSNQPQHF.

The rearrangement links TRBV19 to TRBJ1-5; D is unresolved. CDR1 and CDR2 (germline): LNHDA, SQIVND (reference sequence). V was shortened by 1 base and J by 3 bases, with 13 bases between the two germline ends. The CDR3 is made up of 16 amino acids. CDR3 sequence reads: CASSIVASTSNQPQHF. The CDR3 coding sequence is TGTGCCAGTAGTATAGTGGCGAGTACCTCCAATCAGCCCCAGCATTTT.

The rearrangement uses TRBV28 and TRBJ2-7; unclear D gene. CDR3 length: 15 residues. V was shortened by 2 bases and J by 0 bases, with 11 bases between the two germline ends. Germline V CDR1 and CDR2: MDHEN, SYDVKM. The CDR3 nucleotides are TGTGCCAGCAGTTTAAGGAGTTTCAGCTCCTACGAGCAGTACTTC. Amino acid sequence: CASSLRSFSSYEQYF.

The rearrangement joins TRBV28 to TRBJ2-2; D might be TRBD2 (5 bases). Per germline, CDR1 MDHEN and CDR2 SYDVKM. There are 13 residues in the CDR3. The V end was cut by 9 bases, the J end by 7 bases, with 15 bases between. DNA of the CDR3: TGTGCCAGTAGACGTCGGGGAATCGGGGAGCTGTTTTTT. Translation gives CASRRRGIGELFF.

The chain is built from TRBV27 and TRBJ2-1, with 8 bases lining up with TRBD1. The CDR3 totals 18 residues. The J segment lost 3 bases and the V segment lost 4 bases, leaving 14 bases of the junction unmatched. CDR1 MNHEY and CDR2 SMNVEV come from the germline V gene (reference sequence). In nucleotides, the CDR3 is TGTGCCAGCAGTTCTTTTCCCCCGGACAGGGCCTTCTACAATGAGCAGTTCTTC. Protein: CASSSFPPDRAFYNEQFF.

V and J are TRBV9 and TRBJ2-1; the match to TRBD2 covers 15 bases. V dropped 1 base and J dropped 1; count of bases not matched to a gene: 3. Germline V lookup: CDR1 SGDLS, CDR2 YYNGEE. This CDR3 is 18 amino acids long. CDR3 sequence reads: CASSVLGTSGGSYNEQFF. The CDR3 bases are TGTGCCAGCAGCGTACTCGGGACTAGCGGGGGGTCCTACAATGAGCAGTTCTTC.

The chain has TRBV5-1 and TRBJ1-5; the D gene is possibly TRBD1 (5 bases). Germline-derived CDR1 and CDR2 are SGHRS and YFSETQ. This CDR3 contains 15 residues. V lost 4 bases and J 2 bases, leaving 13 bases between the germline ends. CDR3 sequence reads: CASSIDGRGNQPQHF. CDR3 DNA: TGCGCCAGCAGCATCGATGGCAGGGGCAATCAGCCCCAGCATTTT. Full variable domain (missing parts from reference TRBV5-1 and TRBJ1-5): KAGVTQTPRYLIKTRGQQVTLSCSPISGHRSVSWYQQTPGQGLQFLFEYFSETQRNKGNFPGRFSGRQFSNSRSEMNVSTLELGDSALYLCASSIDGRGNQPQHFGDGTRLSIL.

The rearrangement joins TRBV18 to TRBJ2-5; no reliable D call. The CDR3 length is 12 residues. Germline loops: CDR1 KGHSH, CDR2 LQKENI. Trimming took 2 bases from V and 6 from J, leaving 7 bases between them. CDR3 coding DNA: TGTGCCAGCTCACCAACGGTAAAGACCCAGTACTTC. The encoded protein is CASSPTVKTQYF.

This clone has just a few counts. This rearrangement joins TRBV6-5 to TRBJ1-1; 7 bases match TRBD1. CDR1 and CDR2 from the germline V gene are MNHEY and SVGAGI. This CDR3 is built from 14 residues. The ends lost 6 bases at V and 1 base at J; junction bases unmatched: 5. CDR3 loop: CASSPTGENTEAFF. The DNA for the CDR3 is TGTGCCAGCAGCCCCACAGGGGAGAACACTGAAGCTTTCTTT.

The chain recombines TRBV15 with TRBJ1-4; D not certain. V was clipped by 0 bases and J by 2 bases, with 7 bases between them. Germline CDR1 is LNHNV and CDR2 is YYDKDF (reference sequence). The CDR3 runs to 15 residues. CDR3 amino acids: CATSRDPGTNEKLFF. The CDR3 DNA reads TGTGCCACCAGCAGAGATCCCGGGACTAATGAAAAACTGTTTTTT.

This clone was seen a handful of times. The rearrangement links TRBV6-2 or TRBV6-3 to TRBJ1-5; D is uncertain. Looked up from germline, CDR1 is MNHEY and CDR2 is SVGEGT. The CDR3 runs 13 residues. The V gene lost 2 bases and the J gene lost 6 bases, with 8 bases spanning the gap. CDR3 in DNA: TGTGCCAGCAGTTACGGGTCCGGTCAGCCCCAGCATTTT. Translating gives CASSYGSGQPQHF.

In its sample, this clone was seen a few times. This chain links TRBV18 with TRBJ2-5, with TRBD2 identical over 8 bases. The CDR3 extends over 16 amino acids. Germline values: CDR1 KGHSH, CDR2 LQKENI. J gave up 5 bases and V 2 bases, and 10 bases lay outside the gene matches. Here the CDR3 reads CASSPGAGGSGETQYF. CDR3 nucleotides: TGTGCCAGCTCACCAGGCGCGGGGGGCTCCGGGGAGACCCAGTACTTC.

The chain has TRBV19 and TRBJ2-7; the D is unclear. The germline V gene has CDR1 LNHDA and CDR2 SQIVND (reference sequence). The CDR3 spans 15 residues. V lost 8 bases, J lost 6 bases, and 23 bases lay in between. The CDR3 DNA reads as TGTGCCAGTGGGCCCCATGGGCGAAAAGTGGGCGAGCAGTACTTC. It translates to CASGPHGRKVGEQYF.

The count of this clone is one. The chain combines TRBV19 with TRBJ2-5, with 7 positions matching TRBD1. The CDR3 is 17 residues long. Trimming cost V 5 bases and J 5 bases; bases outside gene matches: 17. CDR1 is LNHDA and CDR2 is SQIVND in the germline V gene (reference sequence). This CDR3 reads CASSAHLEGANRETQYF. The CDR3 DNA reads TGTGCCAGTAGTGCCCACCTTGAGGGGGCGAACCGGGAGACCCAGTACTTC.

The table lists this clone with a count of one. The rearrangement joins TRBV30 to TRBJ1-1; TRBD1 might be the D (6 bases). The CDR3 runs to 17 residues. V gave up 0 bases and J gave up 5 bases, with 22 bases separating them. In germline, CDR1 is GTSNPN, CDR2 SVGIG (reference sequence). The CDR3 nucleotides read TGTGCCTGGAGTGTAAGGGGGGCGACAGCCTGGGGAACTGAAGCTTTCTTT. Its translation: CAWSVRGATAWGTEAFF.